Included here is one T cell receptor (beta chain) sequence, with context. Per the original methods: For nucleated cells, counts were estimated from reference gene primer amplification. This table comes from immunoSEQ multiplex PCR, and its TCRdb copy is limited to in-frame clones, with some not included. V and J calls and clone size are given by that table; D and trimming were obtained from the DNA. Seen here are about 180,000 clones, 70% to 90% observed once, and the top ten hold about 10%. The data are from a study of blood T cell repertoires in COVID-19. Overall study: The United States, Italy and Spain supplied acute and convalescent COVID-19 samples. T cells, B-cell-depleted T cells, or PBMCs supplied cDNA or gDNA.

In germline, CDR1 is SGHTA, CDR2 FQGNSA. This CDR3 is built from 15 residues. Losses at the gene ends were 5 bases for V and 8 bases for J; bases not matched to a gene: 11. The receptor comes from a human donor with active or convalescent COVID-19. The donor label of this sample is uncertain. Material: peripheral blood. The rearrangement links TRBV7-2 to TRBJ1-4, with 7 bases matching TRBD1. The CDR3 nucleotides read TGTGCCAGCAGCCCAACGACAGGGAGGAAAGAAAAACTGTTTTTT. It is translated as CASSPTTGRKEKLFF.